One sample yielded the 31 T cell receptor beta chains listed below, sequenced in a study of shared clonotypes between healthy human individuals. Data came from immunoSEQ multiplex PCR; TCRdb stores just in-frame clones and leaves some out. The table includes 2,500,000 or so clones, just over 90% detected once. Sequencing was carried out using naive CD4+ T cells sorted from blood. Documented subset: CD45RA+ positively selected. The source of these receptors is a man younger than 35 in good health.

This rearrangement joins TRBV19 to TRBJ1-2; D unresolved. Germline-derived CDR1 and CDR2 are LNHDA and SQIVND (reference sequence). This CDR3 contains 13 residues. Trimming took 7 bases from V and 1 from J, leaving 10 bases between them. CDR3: CASTRSRNYGYTF. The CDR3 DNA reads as TGTGCCAGTACCCGGTCCCGTAACTATGGCTACACCTTC.

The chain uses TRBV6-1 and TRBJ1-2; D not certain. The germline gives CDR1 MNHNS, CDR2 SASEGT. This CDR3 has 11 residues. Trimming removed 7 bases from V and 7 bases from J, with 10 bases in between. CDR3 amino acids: CASTLGIGYTF. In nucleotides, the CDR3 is TGTGCCAGCACCCTCGGAATTGGCTACACCTTC.

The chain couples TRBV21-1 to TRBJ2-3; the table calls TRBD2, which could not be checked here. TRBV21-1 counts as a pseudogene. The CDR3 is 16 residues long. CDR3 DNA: TGTGCCAGCAGCAAGGGGTGGGCGGGGGAGACAGATACGCAGTATTTT. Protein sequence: CASSKGWAGETDTQYF.

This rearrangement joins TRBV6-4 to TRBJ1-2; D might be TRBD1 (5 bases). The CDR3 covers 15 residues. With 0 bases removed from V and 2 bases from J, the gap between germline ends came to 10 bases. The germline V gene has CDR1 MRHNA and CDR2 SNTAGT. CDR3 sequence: CASSDSQGPNYGYTF. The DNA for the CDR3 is TGTGCCAGCAGTGACTCTCAGGGTCCCAACTATGGCTACACCTTC.

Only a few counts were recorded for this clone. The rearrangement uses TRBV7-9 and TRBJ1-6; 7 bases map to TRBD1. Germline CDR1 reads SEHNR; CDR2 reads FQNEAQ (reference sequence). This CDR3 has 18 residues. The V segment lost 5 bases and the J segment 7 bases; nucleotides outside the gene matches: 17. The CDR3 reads CASSPRQGSATQNSPLHF. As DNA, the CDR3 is TGTGCCAGCAGCCCTCGACAGGGATCTGCAACCCAGAATTCACCCCTCCACTTT.

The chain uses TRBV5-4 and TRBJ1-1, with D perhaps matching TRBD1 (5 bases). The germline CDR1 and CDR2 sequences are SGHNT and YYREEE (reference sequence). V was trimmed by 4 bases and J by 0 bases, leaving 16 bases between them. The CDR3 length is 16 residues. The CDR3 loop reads CASSAGPLALNTEAFF. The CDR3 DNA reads TGTGCCAGCAGCGCGGGACCGTTAGCCTTGAACACTGAAGCTTTCTTT.

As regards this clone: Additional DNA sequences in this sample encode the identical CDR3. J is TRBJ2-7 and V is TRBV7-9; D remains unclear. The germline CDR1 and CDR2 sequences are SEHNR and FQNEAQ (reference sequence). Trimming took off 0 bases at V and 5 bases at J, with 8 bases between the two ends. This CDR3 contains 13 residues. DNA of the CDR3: TGTGCCAGCAGCTTAGCGGGTGGGCACGAGCAGTACTTC. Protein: CASSLAGGHEQYF.

The chain's CDR3 is CASSLWWGGGRVNYEQYF. DNA of the CDR3: TGTGCCAGCAGCTTATGGTGGGGGGGTGGCAGGGTAAACTACGAGCAGTACTTC. The chain links TRBV11-2 to TRBJ2-7, with 7 nucleotides matching TRBD2. The length of the CDR3 is 18 residues. The J segment lost 3 bases and the V segment lost 2 bases, leaving 16 bases of the junction unmatched. The germline CDR1 and CDR2 sequences are SGHAT and FQNNGV.

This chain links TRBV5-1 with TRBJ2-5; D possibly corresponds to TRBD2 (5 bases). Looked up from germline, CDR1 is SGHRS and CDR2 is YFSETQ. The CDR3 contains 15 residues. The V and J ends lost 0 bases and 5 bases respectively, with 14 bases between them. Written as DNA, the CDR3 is TGCGCCAGCAGCTTGGGAGGGCCGACCGTCGAGACCCAGTACTTC. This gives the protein CASSLGGPTVETQYF.

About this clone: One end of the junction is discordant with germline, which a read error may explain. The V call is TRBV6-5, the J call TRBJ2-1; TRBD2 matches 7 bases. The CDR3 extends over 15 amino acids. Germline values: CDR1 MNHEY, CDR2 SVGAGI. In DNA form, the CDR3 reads TGTGTCAGCAGTTACTCTAGCGGAACCTACAATGAGCAGTTCTTC. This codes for CVSSYSSGTYNEQFF.

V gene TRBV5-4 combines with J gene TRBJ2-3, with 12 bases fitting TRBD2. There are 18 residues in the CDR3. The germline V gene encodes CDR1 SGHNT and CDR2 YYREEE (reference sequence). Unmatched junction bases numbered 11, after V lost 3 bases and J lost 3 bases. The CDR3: CASSYGLAGTLKTDTQYF. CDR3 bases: TGTGCCAGCAGCTACGGACTAGCGGGAACCTTAAAGACAGATACGCAGTATTTT.

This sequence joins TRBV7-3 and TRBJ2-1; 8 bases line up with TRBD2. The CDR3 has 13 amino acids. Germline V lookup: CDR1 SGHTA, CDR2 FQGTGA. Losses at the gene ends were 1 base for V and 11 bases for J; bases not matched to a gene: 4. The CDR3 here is CASSLISGAQQFF. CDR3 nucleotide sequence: TGTGCCAGCAGCTTAATTAGCGGGGCTCAGCAGTTCTTC.

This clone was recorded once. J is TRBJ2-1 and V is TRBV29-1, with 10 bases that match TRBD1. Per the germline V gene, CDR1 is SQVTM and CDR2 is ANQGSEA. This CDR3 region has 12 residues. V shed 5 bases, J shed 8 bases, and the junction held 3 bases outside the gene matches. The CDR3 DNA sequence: TGCAGCGTTAAGACAGGGGGCTATGAGCAGTTCTTC. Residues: CSVKTGGYEQFF.

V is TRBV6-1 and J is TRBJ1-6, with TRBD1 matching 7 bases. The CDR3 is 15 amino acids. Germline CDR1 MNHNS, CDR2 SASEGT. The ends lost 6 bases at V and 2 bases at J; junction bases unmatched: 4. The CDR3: CASSRGGPYNSPLHF. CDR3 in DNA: TGTGCCAGCAGCAGAGGGGGCCCCTATAATTCACCCCTCCACTTT.

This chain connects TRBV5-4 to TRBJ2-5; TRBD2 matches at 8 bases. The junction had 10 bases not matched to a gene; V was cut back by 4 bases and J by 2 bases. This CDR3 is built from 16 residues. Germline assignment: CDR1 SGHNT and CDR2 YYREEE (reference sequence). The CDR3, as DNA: TGTGCCAGCAGCGGCTCTCGGGGGGGTACTCAAGAGACCCAGTACTTC. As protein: CASSGSRGGTQETQYF. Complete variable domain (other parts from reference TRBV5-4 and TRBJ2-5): ETGVTQSPTHLIKTRGQQVTLRCSSQSGHNTVSWYQQALGQGPQFIFQYYREEENGRGNFPPRFSGLQFPNYSSELNVNALELDDSALYLCASSGSRGGTQETQYFGPGTRLLVL.

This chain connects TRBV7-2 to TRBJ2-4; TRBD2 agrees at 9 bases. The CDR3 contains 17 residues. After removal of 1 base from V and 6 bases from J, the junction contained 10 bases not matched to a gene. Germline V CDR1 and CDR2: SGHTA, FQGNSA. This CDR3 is CASSLDYGSGRGNIQYF. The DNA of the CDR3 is TGTGCCAGCAGCTTAGATTATGGTAGCGGGAGAGGAAACATTCAGTACTTC.

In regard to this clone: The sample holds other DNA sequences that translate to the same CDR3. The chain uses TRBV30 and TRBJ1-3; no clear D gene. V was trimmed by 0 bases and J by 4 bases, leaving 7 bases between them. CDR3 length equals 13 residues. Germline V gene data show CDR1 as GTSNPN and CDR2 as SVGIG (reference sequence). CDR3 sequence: CAWSVQEGNTIYF. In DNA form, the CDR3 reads TGTGCCTGGAGTGTTCAAGAAGGAAACACCATATATTTT.

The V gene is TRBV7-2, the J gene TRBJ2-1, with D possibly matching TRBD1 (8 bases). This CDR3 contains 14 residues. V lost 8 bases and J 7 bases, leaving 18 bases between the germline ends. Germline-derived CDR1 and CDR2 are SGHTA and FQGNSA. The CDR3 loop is CASQGASGKNEQFF. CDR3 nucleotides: TGTGCCAGCCAGGGGGCTAGCGGCAAAAATGAGCAGTTCTTC.

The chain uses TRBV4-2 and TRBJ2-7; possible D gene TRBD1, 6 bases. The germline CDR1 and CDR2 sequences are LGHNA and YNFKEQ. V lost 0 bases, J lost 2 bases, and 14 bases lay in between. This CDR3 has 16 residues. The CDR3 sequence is CASSQDDPGQPYEQYF. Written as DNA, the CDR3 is TGTGCCAGCAGCCAAGACGATCCAGGACAGCCCTACGAGCAGTACTTC.

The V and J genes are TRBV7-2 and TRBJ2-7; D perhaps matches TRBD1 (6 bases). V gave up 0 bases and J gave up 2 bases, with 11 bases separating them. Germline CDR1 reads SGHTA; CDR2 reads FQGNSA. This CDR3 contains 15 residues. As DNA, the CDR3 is TGTGCCAGCAGCTTAGCCGGCAGGGGAGCCTACGAGCAGTACTTC. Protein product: CASSLAGRGAYEQYF.

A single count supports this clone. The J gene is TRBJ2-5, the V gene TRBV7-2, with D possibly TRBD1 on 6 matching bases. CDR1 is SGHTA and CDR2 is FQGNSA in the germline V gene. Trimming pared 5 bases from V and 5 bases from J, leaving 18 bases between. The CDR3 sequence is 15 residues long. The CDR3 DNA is TGTGCCAGCAGCCTAGGTCCCCAGGGGTGGGAGACCCAGTACTTC. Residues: CASSLGPQGWETQYF.

DNA of the CDR3: TGTGCCTGGAGTGTACTACCCCACAATGAGCAGTTCTTC. It encodes CAWSVLPHNEQFF. The genes are TRBV30 and TRBJ2-1; D uncertain. Germline V CDR1 and CDR2: GTSNPN, SVGIG (reference sequence). V lost 0 bases, J lost 5 bases, and 8 bases lay in between. This CDR3 spans 13 amino acids.

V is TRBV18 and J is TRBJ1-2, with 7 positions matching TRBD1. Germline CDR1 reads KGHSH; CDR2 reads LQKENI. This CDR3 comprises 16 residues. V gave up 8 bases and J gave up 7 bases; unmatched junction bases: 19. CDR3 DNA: TGTGCCAGCAAACAGGGAGAGGGGGCGACGCAATTTGGCTACACCTTC. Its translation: CASKQGEGATQFGYTF.

The CDR3 reads CASRVQGGSAEAFF. The DNA of the CDR3 is TGTGCCAGCAGGGTCCAGGGGGGAAGCGCTGAAGCTTTCTTT. The gene calls are TRBV2 and TRBJ1-1; TRBD1 matches 7 bases. With 6 bases clipped from V and 6 bases from J, the junction kept 10 bases outside the gene matches. There are 14 residues in the CDR3. Germline V gene lookup returns CDR1 SNHLY and CDR2 FYNNEI. The full variable domain, completed using reference TRBV2 and TRBJ1-1, is EPEVTQTPSHQVTQMGQEVILRCVPISNHLYFYWYRQILGQKVEFLVSFYNNEISEKSEIFDDQFSVERPDGSNFTLKIRSTKLEDSAMYFCASRVQGGSAEAFFGQGTRLTVV.

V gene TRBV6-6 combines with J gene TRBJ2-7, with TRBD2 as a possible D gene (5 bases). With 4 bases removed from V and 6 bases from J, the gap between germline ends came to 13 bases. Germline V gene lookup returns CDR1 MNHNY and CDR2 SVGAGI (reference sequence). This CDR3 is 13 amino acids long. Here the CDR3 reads CASSSLASAEQYF. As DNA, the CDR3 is TGTGCCAGCAGTTCCCTAGCCTCTGCCGAGCAGTACTTC.

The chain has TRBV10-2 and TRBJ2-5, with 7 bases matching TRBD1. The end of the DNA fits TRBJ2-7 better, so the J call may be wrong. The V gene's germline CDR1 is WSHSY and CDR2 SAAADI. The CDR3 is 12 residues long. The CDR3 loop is CASSDRGYEQYF. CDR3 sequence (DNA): TGCGCCAGCAGTGACAGGGGGTACGAGCAGTACTTC.

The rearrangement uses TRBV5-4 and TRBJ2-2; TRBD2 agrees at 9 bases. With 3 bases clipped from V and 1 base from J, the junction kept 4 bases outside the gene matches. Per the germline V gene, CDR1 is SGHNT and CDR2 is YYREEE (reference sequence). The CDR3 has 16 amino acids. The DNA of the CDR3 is TGTGCCAGCAGCTCTTTGACTAGCGGGAACACCGGGGAGCTGTTTTTT. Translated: CASSSLTSGNTGELFF.

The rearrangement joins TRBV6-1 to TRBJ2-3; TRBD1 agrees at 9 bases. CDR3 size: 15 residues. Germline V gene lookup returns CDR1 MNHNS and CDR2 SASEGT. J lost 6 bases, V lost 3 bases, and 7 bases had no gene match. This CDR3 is CASSETGGHVDTQYF. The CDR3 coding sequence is TGTGCCAGCAGTGAGACAGGGGGACACGTCGATACGCAGTATTTT.

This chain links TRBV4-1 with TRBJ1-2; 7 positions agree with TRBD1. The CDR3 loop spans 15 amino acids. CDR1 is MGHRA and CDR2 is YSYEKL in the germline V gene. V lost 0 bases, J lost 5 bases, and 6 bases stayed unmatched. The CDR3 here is CASSQDPGTAYGYTF. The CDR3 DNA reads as TGCGCCAGCAGCCAAGATCCCGGGACAGCTTATGGCTACACCTTC.

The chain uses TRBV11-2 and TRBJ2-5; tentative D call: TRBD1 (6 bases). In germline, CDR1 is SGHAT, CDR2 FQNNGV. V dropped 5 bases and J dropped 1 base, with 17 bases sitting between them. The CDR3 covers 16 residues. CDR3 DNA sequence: TGTGCCAGCAGCCGTATACAGGGCGGACCCCAAGAGACCCAGTACTTC. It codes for CASSRIQGGPQETQYF.

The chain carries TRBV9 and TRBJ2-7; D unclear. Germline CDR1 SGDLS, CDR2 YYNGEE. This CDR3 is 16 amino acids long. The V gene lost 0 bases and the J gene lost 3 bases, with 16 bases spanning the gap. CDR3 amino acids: CASSVDGNLGNYEQYF. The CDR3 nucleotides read TGTGCCAGCAGCGTAGATGGCAATTTGGGGAACTACGAGCAGTACTTC.